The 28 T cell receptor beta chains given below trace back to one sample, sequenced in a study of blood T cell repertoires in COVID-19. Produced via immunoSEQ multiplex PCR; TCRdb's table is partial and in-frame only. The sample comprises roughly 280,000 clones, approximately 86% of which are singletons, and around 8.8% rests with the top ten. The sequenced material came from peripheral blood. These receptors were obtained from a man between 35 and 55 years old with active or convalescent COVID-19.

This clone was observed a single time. CDR3 loop: CASSYWDSGSPLHF. The CDR3 DNA is TGTGCCAGCAGCTACTGGGACAGCGGTTCACCCCTCCACTTT. The gene calls are TRBV7-2 and TRBJ1-6, with 7 bases aligning to TRBD1. Germline-derived CDR1 and CDR2 are SGHTA and FQGNSA. J was trimmed by 9 bases and V by 4 bases; bases with no gene match: 6. The CDR3 covers 14 residues. Based on the CDR3 plus reference TRBV7-2 and TRBJ1-6, the full variable domain is GAGVSQSPSNKVTEKGKDVELRCDPISGHTALYWYRQSLGQGLEFLIYFQGNSAPDKSGLPSDRFSAERTGGSVSTLTIQRTQQEDSAVYLCASSYWDSGSPLHFGNGTRLTVT.

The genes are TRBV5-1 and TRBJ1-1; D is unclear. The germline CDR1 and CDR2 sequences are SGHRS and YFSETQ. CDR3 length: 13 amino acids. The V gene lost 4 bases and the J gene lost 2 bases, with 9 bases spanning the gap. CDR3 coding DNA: TGCGCCAGCAGCCAAAATGTCAACACTGAAGCTTTCTTT. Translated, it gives CASSQNVNTEAFF.

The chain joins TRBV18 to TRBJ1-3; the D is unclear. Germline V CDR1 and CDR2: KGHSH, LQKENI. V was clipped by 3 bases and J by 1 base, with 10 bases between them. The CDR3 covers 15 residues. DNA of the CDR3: TGTGCCAGCTCACCTCTTGACACGTCTGGAAACACCATATATTTT. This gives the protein CASSPLDTSGNTIYF. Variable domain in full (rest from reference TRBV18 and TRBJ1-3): NAGVMQNPRHLVRRRGQEARLRCSPMKGHSHVYWYRQLPEEGLKFMVYLQKENIIDESGMPKERFSAEFPKEGPSILRIQQVVRGDSAAYFCASSPLDTSGNTIYFGEGSWLTVV.

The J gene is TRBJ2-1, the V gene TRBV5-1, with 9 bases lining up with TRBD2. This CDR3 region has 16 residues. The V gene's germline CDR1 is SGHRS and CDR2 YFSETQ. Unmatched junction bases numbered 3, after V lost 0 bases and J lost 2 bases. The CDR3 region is CASSLVLAGTYNEQFF. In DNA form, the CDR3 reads TGCGCCAGCAGCTTGGTACTAGCGGGTACCTACAATGAGCAGTTCTTC.

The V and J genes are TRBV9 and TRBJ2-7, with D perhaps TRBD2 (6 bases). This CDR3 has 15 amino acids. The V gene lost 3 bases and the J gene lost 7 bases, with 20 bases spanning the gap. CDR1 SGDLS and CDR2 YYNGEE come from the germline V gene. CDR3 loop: CASSAAGGYAGEQYF. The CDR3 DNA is TGTGCCAGCAGCGCCGCCGGGGGTTACGCCGGGGAGCAGTACTTC.

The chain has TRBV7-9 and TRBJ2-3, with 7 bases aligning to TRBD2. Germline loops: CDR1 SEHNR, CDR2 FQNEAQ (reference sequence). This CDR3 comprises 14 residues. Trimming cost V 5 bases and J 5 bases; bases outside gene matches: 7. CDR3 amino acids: CASSPHGGRDTQYF. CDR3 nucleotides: TGTGCCAGCAGCCCCCACGGGGGGAGAGATACGCAGTATTTT.

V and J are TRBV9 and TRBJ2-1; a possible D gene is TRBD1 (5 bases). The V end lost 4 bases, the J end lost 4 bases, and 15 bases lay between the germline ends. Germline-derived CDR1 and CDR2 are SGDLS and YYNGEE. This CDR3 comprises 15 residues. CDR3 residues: CASSSIQGPYNEQFF. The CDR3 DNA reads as TGTGCCAGCAGCTCCATCCAGGGCCCATACAATGAGCAGTTCTTC. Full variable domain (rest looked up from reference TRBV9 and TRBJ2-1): DSGVTQTPKHLITATGQRVTLRCSPRSGDLSVYWYQQSLDQGLQFLIQYYNGEERAKGNILERFSAQQFPDLHSELNLSSLELGDSALYFCASSSIQGPYNEQFFGPGTRLTVL.

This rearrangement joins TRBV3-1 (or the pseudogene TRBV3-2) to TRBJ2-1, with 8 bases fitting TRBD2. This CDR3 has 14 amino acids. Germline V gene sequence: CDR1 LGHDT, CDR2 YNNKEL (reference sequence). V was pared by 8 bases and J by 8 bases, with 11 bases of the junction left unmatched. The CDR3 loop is CASSERGRRDEQFF. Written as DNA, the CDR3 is TGTGCCAGCTCCGAGCGGGGGCGCCGTGATGAGCAGTTCTTC.

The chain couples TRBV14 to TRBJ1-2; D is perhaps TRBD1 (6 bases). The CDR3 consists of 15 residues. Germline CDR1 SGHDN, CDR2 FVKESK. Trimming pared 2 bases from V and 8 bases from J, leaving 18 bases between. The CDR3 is CASSQHLQGFEGYTF. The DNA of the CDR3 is TGTGCCAGCAGCCAACACTTACAGGGATTTGAGGGCTACACCTTC.

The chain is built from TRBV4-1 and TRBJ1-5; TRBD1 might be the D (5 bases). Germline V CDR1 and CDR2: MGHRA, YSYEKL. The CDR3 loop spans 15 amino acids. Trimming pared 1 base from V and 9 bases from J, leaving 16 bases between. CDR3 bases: TGCGCCAGCAGCCAAGTAACCGGGGGTGGGGGGCCCCAGCATTTT. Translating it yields CASSQVTGGGGPQHF.

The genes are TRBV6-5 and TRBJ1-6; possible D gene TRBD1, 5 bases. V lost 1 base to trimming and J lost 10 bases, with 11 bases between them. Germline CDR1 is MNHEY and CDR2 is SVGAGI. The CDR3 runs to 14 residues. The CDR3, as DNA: TGTGCCAGCAGTTACTTGGGGGGAGAGTCACCCCTCCACTTT. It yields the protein CASSYLGGESPLHF.

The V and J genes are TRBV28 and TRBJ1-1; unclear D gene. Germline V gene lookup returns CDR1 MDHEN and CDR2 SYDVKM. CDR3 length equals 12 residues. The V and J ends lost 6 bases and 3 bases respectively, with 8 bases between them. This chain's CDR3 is CASSKLDTEAFF. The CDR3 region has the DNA TGTGCCAGCAGCAAGCTTGACACTGAAGCTTTCTTT.

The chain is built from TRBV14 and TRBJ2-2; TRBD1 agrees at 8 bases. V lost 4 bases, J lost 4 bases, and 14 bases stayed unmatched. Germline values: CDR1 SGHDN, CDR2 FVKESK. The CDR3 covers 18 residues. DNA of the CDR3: TGTGCCAGCAGCCCGACATGGACAGGGAGAAGGACCACCGGGGAGCTGTTTTTT. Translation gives CASSPTWTGRRTTGELFF. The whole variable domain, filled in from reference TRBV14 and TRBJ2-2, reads EAGVTQFPSHSVIEKGQTVTLRCDPISGHDNLYWYRRVMGKEIKFLLHFVKESKQDESGMPNNRFLAERTGGTYSTLKVQPAELEDSGVYFCASSPTWTGRRTTGELFFGEGSRLTVL.

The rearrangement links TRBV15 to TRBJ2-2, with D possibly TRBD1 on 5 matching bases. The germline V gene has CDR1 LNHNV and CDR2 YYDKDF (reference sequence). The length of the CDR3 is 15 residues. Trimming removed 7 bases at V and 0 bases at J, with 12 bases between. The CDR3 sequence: CATTLDSANTGELFF. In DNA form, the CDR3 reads TGTGCCACCACCCTAGACAGCGCGAACACCGGGGAGCTGTTTTTT.

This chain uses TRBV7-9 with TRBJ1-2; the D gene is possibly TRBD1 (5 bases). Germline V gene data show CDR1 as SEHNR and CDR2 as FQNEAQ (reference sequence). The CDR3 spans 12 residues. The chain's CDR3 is CAGERGNYGYTF. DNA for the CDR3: TGTGCTGGGGAAAGGGGAAACTATGGCTACACCTTC.

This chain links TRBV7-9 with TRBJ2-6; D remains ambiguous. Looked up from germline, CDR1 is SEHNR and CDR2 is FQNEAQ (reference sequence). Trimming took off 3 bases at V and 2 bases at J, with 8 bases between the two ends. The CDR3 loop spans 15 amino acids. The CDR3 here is CASSLSSPGANVLTF. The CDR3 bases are TGTGCCAGCAGCTTGTCTTCCCCTGGGGCCAACGTCCTGACTTTC.

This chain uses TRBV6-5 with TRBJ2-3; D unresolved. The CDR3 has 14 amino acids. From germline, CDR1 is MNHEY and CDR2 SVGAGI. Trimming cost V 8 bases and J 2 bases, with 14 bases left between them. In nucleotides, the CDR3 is TGTGCCAGCGGTTCGAGAGACTCCACAGATACGCAGTATTTT. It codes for CASGSRDSTDTQYF.

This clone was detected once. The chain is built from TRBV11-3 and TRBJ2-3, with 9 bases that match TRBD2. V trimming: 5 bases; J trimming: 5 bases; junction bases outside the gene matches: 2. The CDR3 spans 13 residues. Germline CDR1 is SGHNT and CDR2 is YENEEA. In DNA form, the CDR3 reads TGTGCCAGCAGCCCGACTAGCGGAGATACGCAGTATTTT. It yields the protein CASSPTSGDTQYF. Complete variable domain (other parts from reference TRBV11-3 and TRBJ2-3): EAGVVQSPRYKIIEKKQPVAFWCNPISGHNTLYWYLQNLGQGPELLIRYENEEAVDDSQLPKDRFSAERLKGVDSTLKIQPAELGDSAVYLCASSPTSGDTQYFGPGTRLTVL.

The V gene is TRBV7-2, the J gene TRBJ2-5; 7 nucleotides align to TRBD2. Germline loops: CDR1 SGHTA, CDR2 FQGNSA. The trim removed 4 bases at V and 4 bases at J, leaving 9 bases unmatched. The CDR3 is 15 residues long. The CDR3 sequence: CASSSRGPGGETQYF. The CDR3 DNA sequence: TGTGCCAGCAGCTCTCGGGGACCGGGGGGAGAGACCCAGTACTTC.

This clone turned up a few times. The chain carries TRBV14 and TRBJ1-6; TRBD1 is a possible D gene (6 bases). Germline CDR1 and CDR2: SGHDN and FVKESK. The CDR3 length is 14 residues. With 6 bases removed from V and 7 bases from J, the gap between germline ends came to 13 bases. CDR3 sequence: CASRTAGVNSPLHF. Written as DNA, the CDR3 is TGTGCCAGCAGGACCGCAGGGGTCAATTCACCCCTCCACTTT.

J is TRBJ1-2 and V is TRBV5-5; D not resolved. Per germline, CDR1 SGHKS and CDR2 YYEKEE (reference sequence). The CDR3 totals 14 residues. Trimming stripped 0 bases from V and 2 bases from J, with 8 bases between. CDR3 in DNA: TGTGCCAGCAGCTTGGCCGAGGGAAACTATGGCTACACCTTC. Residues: CASSLAEGNYGYTF.

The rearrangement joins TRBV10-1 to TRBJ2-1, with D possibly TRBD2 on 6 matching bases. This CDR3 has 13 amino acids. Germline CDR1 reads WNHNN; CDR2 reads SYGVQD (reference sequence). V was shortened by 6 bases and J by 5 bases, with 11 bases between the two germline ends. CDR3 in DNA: TGCGCCAGCAGCCGGGACTGGAACAATGAGCAGTTCTTC. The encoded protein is CASSRDWNNEQFF.

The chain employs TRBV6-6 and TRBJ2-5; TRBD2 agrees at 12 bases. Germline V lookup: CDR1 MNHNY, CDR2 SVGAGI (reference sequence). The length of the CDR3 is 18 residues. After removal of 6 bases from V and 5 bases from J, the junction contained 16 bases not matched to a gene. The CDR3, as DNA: TGTGCCAGCAGACGACGGCTGCTGCTAGCGGGAGGGCCGGAGACCCAGTACTTC. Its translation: CASRRRLLLAGGPETQYF.

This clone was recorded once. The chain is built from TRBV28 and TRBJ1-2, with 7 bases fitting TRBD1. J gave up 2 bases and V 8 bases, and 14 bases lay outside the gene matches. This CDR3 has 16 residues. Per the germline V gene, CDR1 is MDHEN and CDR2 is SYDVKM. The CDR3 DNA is TGTGCCAGCTACTACGGACAGGTCAGGTCCAACTATGGCTACACCTTC. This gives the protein CASYYGQVRSNYGYTF.

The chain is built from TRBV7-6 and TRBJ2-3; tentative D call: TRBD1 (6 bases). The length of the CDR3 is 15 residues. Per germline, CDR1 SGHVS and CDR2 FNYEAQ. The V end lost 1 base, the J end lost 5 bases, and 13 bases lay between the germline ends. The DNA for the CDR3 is TGTGCCAGCAGCTTAGTGGGAGTAGGGGGAGATACGCAGTATTTT. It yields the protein CASSLVGVGGDTQYF. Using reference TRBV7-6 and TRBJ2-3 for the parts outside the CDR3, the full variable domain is GAGVSQSPRYKVTKRGQDVALRCDPISGHVSLYWYRQALGQGPEFLTYFNYEAQQDKSGLPNDRFSAERPEGSISTLTIQRTEQRDSAMYRCASSLVGVGGDTQYFGPGTRLTVL.

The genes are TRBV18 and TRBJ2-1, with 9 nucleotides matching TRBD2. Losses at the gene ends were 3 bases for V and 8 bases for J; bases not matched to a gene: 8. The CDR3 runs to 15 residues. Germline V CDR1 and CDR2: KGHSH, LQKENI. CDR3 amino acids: CASSPTSGGWDEQFF. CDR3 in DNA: TGTGCCAGCTCACCCACCAGCGGGGGGTGGGATGAGCAGTTCTTC.

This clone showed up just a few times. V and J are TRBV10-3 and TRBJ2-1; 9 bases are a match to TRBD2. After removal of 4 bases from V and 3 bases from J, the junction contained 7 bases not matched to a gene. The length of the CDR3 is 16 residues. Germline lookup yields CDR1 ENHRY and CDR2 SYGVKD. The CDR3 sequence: CAISGNSGRLYNEQFF. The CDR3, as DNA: TGTGCCATCAGTGGGAACAGCGGGAGGCTCTACAATGAGCAGTTCTTC.

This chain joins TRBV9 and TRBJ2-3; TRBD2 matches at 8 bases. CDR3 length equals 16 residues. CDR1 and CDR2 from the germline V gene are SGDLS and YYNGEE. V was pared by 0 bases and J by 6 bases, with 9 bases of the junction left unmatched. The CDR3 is CASSVAVKAGDDTQYF. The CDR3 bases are TGTGCCAGCAGCGTAGCGGTCAAAGCGGGGGACGATACGCAGTATTTT.